This TCR beta chain originates from a study of blood T cell repertoires in COVID-19. Study overall: Whether acute or convalescent, the COVID-19 samples came from the United States, Italy and Spain. T cells, B-cell-depleted T cells, or PBMCs supplied cDNA or gDNA.

The CDR3 extends over 15 amino acids. Per germline, CDR1 MGHRA and CDR2 YSYEKL. The ends lost 5 bases at V and 8 bases at J; junction bases unmatched: 9. Per the authors' pipeline: Amplification of reference gene primers provided the estimated nucleated cell counts. TCRdb's copy holds only in-frame clones and misses some; the assay was immunoSEQ multiplex PCR. V and J calls and clone size follow that table, whereas D and trimming were derived from the DNA. The top ten hold about 1.1% of the sample, which has approximately 100,000 clones, about nine tenths seen once. The specimen sequenced was peripheral blood. This rearrangement joins TRBV4-1 to TRBJ1-2, with 12 bases lining up with TRBD1. The origin of this receptor is a human donor in a cohort sampled during active COVID-19. The CDR3 loop reads CASSWGQGAEKGYTF. In DNA form, the CDR3 reads TGCGCCAGCAGCTGGGGACAGGGGGCTGAAAAAGGCTACACCTTC.